This is a list of T cell receptor beta chains from one sample in a study of shared clonotypes between healthy human individuals. Sequencing used immunoSEQ multiplex PCR; TCRdb keeps in-frame clones, though not all of them. The sample lists about 480,000 clones, 79% occurring once. Material for sequencing was PBMCs. Receptors originate from a woman aged 35 to 49 in good health. Some clones in this sample may be carry-over from other donors' samples. Each CDR3 is given with its conserved first and last residue. The D gene is left open where the match is weak. Size is stated for part of the rows, as once, few or many counts, or as a class when the clone is expanded.

cdr3_aa: CASSRGPVGTGELFF
cdr3_nt: TGTGCCAGCAGCCGCGGCCCCGTTGGCACCGGGGAGCTGTTTTTT
v_call: TRBV4-2
clone_size: -
d_call: -
cdr3_length: 15
j_call: TRBJ2-2

cdr3_aa: CASSERVTEAFF
cdr3_nt: TGTGCCAGCAGTGAACGAGTCACTGAAGCTTTCTTT
v_call: TRBV2
clone_size: few
d_call: -
cdr3_length: 12
j_call: TRBJ1-1

cdr3_aa: CASSSSGVGILTDTQYF
cdr3_nt: TGTGCCAGCAGCTCCTCGGGGGTAGGGATCCTCACAGATACGCAGTATTTT
v_call: TRBV11-2
clone_size: -
d_call: -
cdr3_length: 17
j_call: TRBJ2-3

cdr3_aa: CASSLMDYEQYF
cdr3_nt: TGTGCCAGCAGCTTAATGGACTACGAGCAGTACTTC
v_call: TRBV7-9
clone_size: -
d_call: -
cdr3_length: 12
j_call: TRBJ2-7

cdr3_aa: CAITPGPNQPQHF
cdr3_nt: TGTGCCATCACCCCCGGTCCCAATCAGCCCCAGCATTTT
v_call: TRBV10-3
clone_size: few
d_call: -
cdr3_length: 13
j_call: TRBJ1-5

cdr3_aa: CASTPDRGGGQPQHF
cdr3_nt: TGTGCCAGTACCCCAGACAGGGGCGGTGGCCAGCCCCAGCATTTT
v_call: TRBV19
clone_size: -
d_call: TRBD1
cdr3_length: 15
j_call: TRBJ1-5

cdr3_aa: CASSQEGWDTQYF
cdr3_nt: TGTGCCAGCAGCCAAGAGGGTTGGGATACGCAGTATTTT
v_call: TRBV14
clone_size: -
d_call: -
cdr3_length: 13
j_call: TRBJ2-3

cdr3_aa: CASSLGQRINSPLHF
cdr3_nt: TGCGCCAGCAGCTTGGGACAGCGAATTAATTCACCCCTCCACTTT
v_call: TRBV5-1
clone_size: -
d_call: -
cdr3_length: 15
j_call: TRBJ1-6

cdr3_aa: CASSPAGLQGFIPTGELFF
cdr3_nt: TGTGCCAGCAGCCCCGCAGGGCTACAGGGATTTATCCCCACCGGGGAGCTGTTTTTT
v_call: TRBV7-2
clone_size: -
d_call: -
cdr3_length: 19
j_call: TRBJ2-2

cdr3_aa: CASSFTRPAIELARVPTDTQYF
cdr3_nt: TGTGCCAGCAGTTTCACCCGGCCTGCGATCGAACTAGCTCGAGTCCCCACAGATACGCAGTATTTT
v_call: TRBV28
clone_size: many
d_call: -
cdr3_length: 22
j_call: TRBJ2-3

cdr3_aa: CASSLEGQGAAYTGELFF
cdr3_nt: TGCGCCAGCAGCTTGGAGGGACAGGGGGCGGCGTACACCGGGGAGCTGTTTTTT
v_call: TRBV5-1
clone_size: -
d_call: TRBD1
cdr3_length: 18
j_call: TRBJ2-2

cdr3_aa: CASSFHSDGYTF
cdr3_nt: TGTGCCAGCAGTTTTCATTCCGATGGCTACACCTTC
v_call: TRBV28
clone_size: many
d_call: -
cdr3_length: 12
j_call: TRBJ1-2

cdr3_aa: CAIIRTGKGYNERQFF
cdr3_nt: TGTGCCATCATTCGAACAGGGAAGGGGTACAATGAGCGGCAGTTCTTC
v_call: TRBV10-3
clone_size: few
d_call: -
cdr3_length: 16
j_call: TRBJ2-1

cdr3_aa: CASSTYRFMGWGYTF
cdr3_nt: TGTGCCAGCAGCACGTACCGTTTTATGGGGTGGGGCTACACCTTC
v_call: TRBV5-6
clone_size: -
d_call: -
cdr3_length: 15
j_call: TRBJ1-2

cdr3_aa: CASSLGRGVVYEQYF
cdr3_nt: TGTGCCAGCAGCTTAGGTCGGGGGGTCGTCTACGAGCAGTACTTC
v_call: TRBV7-8
clone_size: -
d_call: TRBD2
cdr3_length: 15
j_call: TRBJ2-7

cdr3_aa: CASSLGFGGNEQYF
cdr3_nt: TGTGCCAGCAGCCTGGGATTTGGGGGCAACGAGCAGTACTTC
v_call: TRBV11-3
clone_size: -
d_call: -
cdr3_length: 14
j_call: TRBJ2-7

cdr3_aa: CASSEPRQTQYF
cdr3_nt: TGTGCCAGCAGTGAACCCCGCCAGACCCAGTACTTC
v_call: TRBV6-1
clone_size: -
d_call: -
cdr3_length: 12
j_call: TRBJ2-5

cdr3_aa: CASSFRRGQPYTEAFF
cdr3_nt: TGTGCCAGCAGCTTTCGGCGGGGGCAACCTTACACTGAAGCTTTCTTT
v_call: TRBV7-9
clone_size: -
d_call: -
cdr3_length: 16
j_call: TRBJ1-1

cdr3_aa: CASAETRVGELFF
cdr3_nt: TGTGCCAGCGCCGAGACTAGAGTCGGGGAGCTGTTTTTT
v_call: TRBV6-4
clone_size: -
d_call: -
cdr3_length: 13
j_call: TRBJ2-2

cdr3_aa: CASSQEMGGASYEQYF
cdr3_nt: TGTGCCAGCAGCCAAGAAATGGGAGGGGCCTCCTACGAGCAGTACTTC
v_call: TRBV4-2
clone_size: few
d_call: TRBD2
cdr3_length: 16
j_call: TRBJ2-7

cdr3_aa: CASSPGTTGYEQYF
cdr3_nt: TGTGCCAGCTCACCAGGGACGACCGGGTACGAGCAGTACTTC
v_call: TRBV18
clone_size: -
d_call: -
cdr3_length: 14
j_call: TRBJ2-7

cdr3_aa: CATSTKFVSGSKEYEQYF
cdr3_nt: TGTGCCACCAGCACCAAGTTTGTAAGCGGGAGTAAGGAGTACGAGCAGTACTTC
v_call: TRBV15
clone_size: -
d_call: TRBD2
cdr3_length: 18
j_call: TRBJ2-7

cdr3_aa: CASSSPGLAVNTGELFF
cdr3_nt: TGTGCCAGTAGTTCCCCGGGGCTAGCGGTGAACACCGGGGAGCTGTTTTTT
v_call: TRBV19
clone_size: -
d_call: TRBD2
cdr3_length: 17
j_call: TRBJ2-2

cdr3_aa: CASSEFGTNEKLFF
cdr3_nt: TGTGCCAGCAGTGAGTTTGGGACTAATGAAAAACTGTTTTTT
v_call: TRBV25-1
clone_size: -
d_call: -
cdr3_length: 14
j_call: TRBJ1-4

cdr3_aa: CASSLGTSGHNEQFF
cdr3_nt: TGCGCCAGCAGCCTCGGGACTAGCGGCCACAATGAGCAGTTCTTC
v_call: TRBV4-3
clone_size: -
d_call: TRBD2
cdr3_length: 15
j_call: TRBJ2-1

cdr3_aa: CASSLLSGGTDTQYF
cdr3_nt: TGTGCCAGCAGCTTGTTGTCGGGTGGCACAGATACGCAGTATTTT
v_call: TRBV5-4
clone_size: -
d_call: -
cdr3_length: 15
j_call: TRBJ2-3

cdr3_aa: CASSLAAGYEQYF
cdr3_nt: TGTGCCAGCAGCTTAGCAGCCGGCTACGAGCAGTACTTC
v_call: TRBV11-3
clone_size: -
d_call: -
cdr3_length: 13
j_call: TRBJ2-7

cdr3_aa: CASSKAGGSEQFF
cdr3_nt: TGTGCCAGCAGTAAAGCGGGAGGAAGTGAGCAGTTCTTC
v_call: TRBV27
clone_size: -
d_call: TRBD2
cdr3_length: 13
j_call: TRBJ2-1

cdr3_aa: CSARSLETQYF
cdr3_nt: TGCAGTGCTAGATCTTTAGAGACCCAGTACTTC
v_call: TRBV20-1
clone_size: -
d_call: -
cdr3_length: 11
j_call: TRBJ2-5

cdr3_aa: CASSYSLKPPDTQYF
cdr3_nt: TGTGCCAGCAGTTACTCTCTCAAACCCCCAGATACGCAGTATTTT
v_call: TRBV6-5
clone_size: once
d_call: -
cdr3_length: 15
j_call: TRBJ2-3

cdr3_aa: CASSHSGQGEDEQFF
cdr3_nt: TGTGCCAGCAGCCACTCTGGACAGGGGGAGGATGAGCAGTTCTTC
v_call: TRBV7-9
clone_size: -
d_call: TRBD1
cdr3_length: 15
j_call: TRBJ2-1

cdr3_aa: CASSPRDGRKVRFNEKLFF
cdr3_nt: TGTGCCAGCAGCCCAAGGGACGGTCGGAAAGTAAGGTTTAATGAAAAACTGTTTTTT
v_call: TRBV6-4
clone_size: -
d_call: -
cdr3_length: 19
j_call: TRBJ1-4

cdr3_aa: CASSSGQGIIYEQYF
cdr3_nt: TGTGCCAGCAGTTCCGGACAGGGGATAATCTACGAGCAGTACTTC
v_call: TRBV6-6
clone_size: -
d_call: TRBD1
cdr3_length: 15
j_call: TRBJ2-7

cdr3_aa: CASSKGGEQPQHF
cdr3_nt: TGTGCCAGTAGTAAGGGGGGTGAACAGCCCCAGCATTTT
v_call: TRBV19
clone_size: -
d_call: -
cdr3_length: 13
j_call: TRBJ1-5

cdr3_aa: CASSLGPTYEQYF
cdr3_nt: TGTGCCAGCAGTTTGGGACCTACCTACGAGCAGTACTTC
v_call: TRBV27
clone_size: -
d_call: -
cdr3_length: 13
j_call: TRBJ2-7

cdr3_aa: CASRGRQGRPYEQYF
cdr3_nt: TGTGCCAGCAGGGGACGACAGGGGAGGCCCTACGAGCAGTACTTC
v_call: TRBV6-1
clone_size: -
d_call: TRBD1
cdr3_length: 15
j_call: TRBJ2-7

cdr3_aa: CATSRDSEQGAFF
cdr3_nt: TGTGCCACCAGCAGAGATTCCGAACAGGGGGCTTTCTTT
v_call: TRBV15
clone_size: few
d_call: TRBD1
cdr3_length: 13
j_call: TRBJ1-1

cdr3_aa: CASSSPDYRGKQFF
cdr3_nt: TGTGCCAGCAGTTCCCCTGATTACCGGGGAAAGCAGTTCTTC
v_call: TRBV27
clone_size: -
d_call: -
cdr3_length: 14
j_call: TRBJ2-1

cdr3_aa: CAISGDRKNIQYF
cdr3_nt: TGTGCCATCAGCGGGGACAGGAAAAACATTCAGTACTTC
v_call: TRBV10-3
clone_size: -
d_call: TRBD1
cdr3_length: 13
j_call: TRBJ2-4

cdr3_aa: CASNLTSQSYNEQFF
cdr3_nt: TGTGCCAGCAATCTGACTAGTCAGTCCTACAATGAGCAGTTCTTC
v_call: TRBV21-1
clone_size: few
d_call: -
cdr3_length: 15
j_call: TRBJ2-1

cdr3_aa: CASRTSIRVSGTAAGELFF
cdr3_nt: TGTGCCAGTAGGACCTCAATCCGGGTTAGCGGGACAGCCGCCGGGGAGCTGTTTTTT
v_call: TRBV19
clone_size: -
d_call: -
cdr3_length: 19
j_call: TRBJ2-2

cdr3_aa: CASSFRGEQYF
cdr3_nt: TGTGCCAGCAGTTTCAGGGGCGAGCAGTACTTC
v_call: TRBV28
clone_size: -
d_call: -
cdr3_length: 11
j_call: TRBJ2-7